This record covers a single T cell receptor (beta chain). Its antigen is not known. Other DNA sequences from this sample encode an identical CDR3 as well. These data originate in a study of T cells after posttransplantation cyclophosphamide. Overall study results and limits: Blood and skin or GI T cell repertoires showed limited TRB overlap.

Trimming shortened V by 0 bases and J by 1 base, and 0 bases separated the two germline ends. CDR1 is SEHNR, CDR2 FQNEAQ, per germline (reference sequence). The CDR3 runs to 12 residues. Clones were sequenced by immunoSEQ multiplex PCR, and TCRdb holds only the in-frame ones, with some missing. The sample lists tens of thousands of clones, around 93% occurring once. This sequence joins TRBV7-9 and TRBJ2-5, with D uncertain. The source of this sequence is a woman aged 30 to 39 in good health and a related stem cell transplant donor. Specimen: PBMCs. In nucleotides, the CDR3 is TGTGCCAGCAGCTTAGCCCAAGAGACCCAGTACTTC. This encodes CASSLAQETQYF.